The 3 T cell receptor beta chains below were found in one sample sequenced in a study of blood T cell repertoires in COVID-19. TCRdb's table, derived via immunoSEQ multiplex PCR, lists solely in-frame clones and lacks some. Of about 160,000 clones detected, roughly 87% appear once; the ten largest clones hold around 4%. Sequencing was done on a sample of peripheral blood. These receptor sequences come from a woman in her sixties who had recovered from COVID-19.

The chain uses TRBV6-6 and TRBJ2-1, with 9 bases identical to TRBD2. CDR1 and CDR2 (germline): MNHNY, SVGAGI (reference sequence). The CDR3 consists of 16 residues. Trimming at V came to 4 bases and at J to 5 bases, leaving 9 bases not matched to a gene. CDR3 protein: CASSWVGAGGHNEQFF. In DNA form, the CDR3 reads TGTGCCAGCAGTTGGGTCGGAGCGGGGGGCCACAATGAGCAGTTCTTC.

This clone came up once. The chain has TRBV29-1 and TRBJ1-1; a weak D match, TRBD1 (5 bases). This CDR3 region has 14 residues. The V end was cut by 4 bases, the J end by 0 bases, with 12 bases between. Germline values: CDR1 SQVTM, CDR2 ANQGSEA. The CDR3 sequence: CSVVRRVMNTEAFF. Written as DNA, the CDR3 is TGCAGCGTTGTCCGCAGGGTCATGAACACTGAAGCTTTCTTT.

The rearrangement links TRBV5-1 to TRBJ2-2; 7 bases align to TRBD1. There are 16 residues in the CDR3. CDR1 SGHRS and CDR2 YFSETQ come from the germline V gene. V was clipped by 2 bases and J by 0 bases; unmatched bases: 4. CDR3: CASSLGTVTNTGELFF. The CDR3 DNA is TGCGCCAGCAGCTTAGGGACAGTTACGAACACCGGGGAGCTGTTTTTT.